This T cell receptor (beta chain) was identified in a study of T cell changes during pregnancy in multiple sclerosis. The CDR3 is 17 residues long. CDR1 and CDR2 (germline): SGHRS, YFSETQ. The V segment lost 4 bases and the J segment 4 bases; nucleotides outside the gene matches: 8. The data were produced by immunoSEQ multiplex PCR, yet TCRdb's version contains in-frame clones alone and is incomplete. This table holds tens of thousands of clones, roughly 86% found once. The sequence came from a female donor with multiple sclerosis, enrolled in a pregnancy study. Sample: peripheral blood, taken in the first trimester of pregnancy. The V and J genes are TRBV5-1 and TRBJ2-1, with 13 nucleotides matching TRBD2. The CDR3, as DNA: TGCGCCAGCAGCCAGGGACTAGCGGGAAATGCGTACAATGAGCAGTTCTTC. It codes for CASSQGLAGNAYNEQFF.